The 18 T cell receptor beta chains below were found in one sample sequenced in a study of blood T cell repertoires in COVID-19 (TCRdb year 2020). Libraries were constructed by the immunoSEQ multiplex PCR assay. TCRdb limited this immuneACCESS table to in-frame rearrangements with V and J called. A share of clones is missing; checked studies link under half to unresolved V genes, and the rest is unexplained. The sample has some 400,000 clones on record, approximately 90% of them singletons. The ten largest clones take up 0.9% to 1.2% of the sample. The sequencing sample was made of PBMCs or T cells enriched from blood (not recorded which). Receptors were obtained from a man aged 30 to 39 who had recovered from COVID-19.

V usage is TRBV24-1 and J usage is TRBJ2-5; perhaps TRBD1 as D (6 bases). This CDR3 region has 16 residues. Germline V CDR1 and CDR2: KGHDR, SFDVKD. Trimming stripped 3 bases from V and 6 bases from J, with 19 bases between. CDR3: CATSDGQGSRGKTQYF. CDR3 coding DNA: TGTGCCACCAGTGATGGTCAGGGGTCTAGGGGAAAGACCCAGTACTTC.

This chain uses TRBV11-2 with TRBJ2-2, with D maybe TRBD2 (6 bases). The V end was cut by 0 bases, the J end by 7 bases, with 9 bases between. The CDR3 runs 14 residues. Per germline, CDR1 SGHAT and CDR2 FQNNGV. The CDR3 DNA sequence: TGTGCCAGCAGCTTAGATGGGGGAGGCGGGGAGCTGTTTTTT. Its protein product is CASSLDGGGGELFF. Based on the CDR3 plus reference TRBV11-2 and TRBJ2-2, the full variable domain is EAGVAQSPRYKIIEKRQSVAFWCNPISGHATLYWYQQILGQGPKLLIQFQNNGVVDDSQLPKDRFSAERLKGVDSTLKIQPAKLEDSAVYLCASSLDGGGGELFFGEGSRLTVL.

The CDR3 loop is CASSSPGQGRPNEQFF. The CDR3 DNA reads TGTGCCAGCAGTTCTCCGGGACAGGGCAGACCCAATGAGCAGTTCTTC. The chain has TRBV28 and TRBJ2-1; 9 nucleotides align to TRBD1. The junction had 10 bases not matched to a gene; V was cut back by 4 bases and J by 6 bases. The CDR3 runs to 16 residues. Germline lookup yields CDR1 MDHEN and CDR2 SYDVKM. Combining the CDR3 with reference TRBV28 and TRBJ2-1 gives the whole variable domain DVKVTQSSRYLVKRTGEKVFLECVQDMDHENMFWYRQDPGLGLRLIYFSYDVKMKEKGDIPEGYSVSREKKERFSLILESASTNQTSMYLCASSSPGQGRPNEQFFGPGTRLTVL.

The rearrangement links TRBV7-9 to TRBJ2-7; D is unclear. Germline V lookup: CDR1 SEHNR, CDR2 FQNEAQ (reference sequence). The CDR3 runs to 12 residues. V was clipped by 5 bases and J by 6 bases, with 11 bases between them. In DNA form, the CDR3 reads TGTGCCAGCAGCAAGAACACGTTCGAGCAGTACTTC. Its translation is CASSKNTFEQYF.

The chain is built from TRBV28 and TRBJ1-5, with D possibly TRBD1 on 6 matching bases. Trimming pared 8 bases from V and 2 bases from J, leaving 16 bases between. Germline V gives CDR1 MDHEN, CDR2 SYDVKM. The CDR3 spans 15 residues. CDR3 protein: CASRGGGLGNQPQHF. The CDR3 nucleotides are TGTGCCAGCCGAGGGGGGGGGCTAGGCAATCAGCCCCAGCATTTT.

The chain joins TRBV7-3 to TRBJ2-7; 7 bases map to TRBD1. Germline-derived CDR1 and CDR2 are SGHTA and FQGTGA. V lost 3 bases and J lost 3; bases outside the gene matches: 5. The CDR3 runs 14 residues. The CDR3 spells CASSFGTEVYEQYF. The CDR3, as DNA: TGTGCCAGCAGCTTTGGGACAGAGGTCTACGAGCAGTACTTC.

CDR3 sequence: CASTSLGQGRYEQYF. DNA for the CDR3: TGTGCCAGCACTTCTTTGGGACAGGGGAGATACGAGCAGTACTTC. The chain uses TRBV28 and TRBJ2-7; 10 nucleotides align to TRBD1. The CDR3 sequence is 15 residues long. V shed 7 bases and J 4 bases; nucleotides not matched to a gene: 10. The germline V gene encodes CDR1 MDHEN and CDR2 SYDVKM.

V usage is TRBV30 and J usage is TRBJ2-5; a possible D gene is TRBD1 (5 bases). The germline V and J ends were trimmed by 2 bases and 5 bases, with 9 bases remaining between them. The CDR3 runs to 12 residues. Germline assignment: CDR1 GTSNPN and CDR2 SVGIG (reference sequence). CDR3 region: CAWSPHRETQYF. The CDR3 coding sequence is TGTGCCTGGAGTCCACACAGGGAGACCCAGTACTTC.

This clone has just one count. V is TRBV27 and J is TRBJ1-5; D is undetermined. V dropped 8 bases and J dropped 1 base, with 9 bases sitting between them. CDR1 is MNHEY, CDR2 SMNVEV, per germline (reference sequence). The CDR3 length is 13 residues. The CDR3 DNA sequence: TGTGCCAGCTCTGACAAGAGCAATCAGCCCCAGCATTTT. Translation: CASSDKSNQPQHF.

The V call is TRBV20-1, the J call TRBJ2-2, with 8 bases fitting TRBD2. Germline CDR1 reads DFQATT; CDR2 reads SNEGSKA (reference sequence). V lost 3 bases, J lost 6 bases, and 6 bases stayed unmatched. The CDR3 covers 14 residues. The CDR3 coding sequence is TGCAGTGCTAGTTTGGCGGGAGGTCCCGGGGAGCTGTTTTTT. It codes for CSASLAGGPGELFF.

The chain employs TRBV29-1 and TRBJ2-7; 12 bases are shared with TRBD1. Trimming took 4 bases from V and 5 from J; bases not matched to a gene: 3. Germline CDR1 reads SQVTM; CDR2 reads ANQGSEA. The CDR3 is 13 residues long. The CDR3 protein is CSVAGTGGNEQYF. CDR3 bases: TGCAGCGTTGCCGGGACAGGGGGCAACGAGCAGTACTTC.

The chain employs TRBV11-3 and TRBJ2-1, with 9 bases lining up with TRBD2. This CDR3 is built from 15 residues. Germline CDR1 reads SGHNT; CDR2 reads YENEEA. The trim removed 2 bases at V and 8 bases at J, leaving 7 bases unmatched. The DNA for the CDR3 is TGTGCCAGCAGCTTACTAGCGGGATCCAACGATGAGCAGTTCTTC. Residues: CASSLLAGSNDEQFF.

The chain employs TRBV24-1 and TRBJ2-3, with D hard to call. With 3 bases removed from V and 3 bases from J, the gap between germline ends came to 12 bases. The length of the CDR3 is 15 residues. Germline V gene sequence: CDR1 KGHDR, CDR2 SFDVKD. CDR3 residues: CATSDRREQTDTQYF. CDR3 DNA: TGTGCCACCAGTGATAGAAGAGAGCAAACAGATACGCAGTATTTT.

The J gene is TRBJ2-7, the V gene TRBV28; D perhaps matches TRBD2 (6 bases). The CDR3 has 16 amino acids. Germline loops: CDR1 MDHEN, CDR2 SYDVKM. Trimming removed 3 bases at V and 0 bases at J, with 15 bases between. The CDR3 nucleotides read TGTGCCAGCAGTTTCAGGGAGCGGGTAGGCTCCTACGAGCAGTACTTC. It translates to CASSFRERVGSYEQYF. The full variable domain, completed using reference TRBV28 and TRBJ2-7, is DVKVTQSSRYLVKRTGEKVFLECVQDMDHENMFWYRQDPGLGLRLIYFSYDVKMKEKGDIPEGYSVSREKKERFSLILESASTNQTSMYLCASSFRERVGSYEQYFGPGTRLTVT.

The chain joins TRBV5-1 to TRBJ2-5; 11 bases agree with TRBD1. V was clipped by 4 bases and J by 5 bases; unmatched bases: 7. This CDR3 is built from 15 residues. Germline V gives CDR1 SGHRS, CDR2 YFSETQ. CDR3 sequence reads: CASSPRTGGSETQYF. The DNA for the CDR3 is TGCGCCAGCAGCCCGAGGACAGGGGGCTCGGAGACCCAGTACTTC.

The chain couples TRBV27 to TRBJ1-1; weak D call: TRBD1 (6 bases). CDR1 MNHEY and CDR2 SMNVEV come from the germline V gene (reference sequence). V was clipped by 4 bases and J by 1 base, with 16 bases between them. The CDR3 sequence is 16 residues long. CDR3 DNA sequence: TGTGCCAGCAGTTCTGGAACACTGACAGGGAACACTGAAGCTTTCTTT. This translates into CASSSGTLTGNTEAFF.

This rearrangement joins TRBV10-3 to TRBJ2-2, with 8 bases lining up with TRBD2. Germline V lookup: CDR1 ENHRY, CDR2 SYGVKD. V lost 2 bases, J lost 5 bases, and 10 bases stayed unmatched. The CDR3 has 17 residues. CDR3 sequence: CAISEGIAGRGTGELFF. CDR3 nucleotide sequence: TGTGCCATCAGTGAGGGTATAGCGGGAAGGGGAACCGGGGAGCTGTTTTTT.

CDR3 in amino acids: CAWSLAGTDYGYTF. The DNA of the CDR3 is TGTGCCTGGAGTTTGGCGGGGACGGACTATGGCTACACCTTC. The chain links TRBV30 to TRBJ1-2, with D tentatively TRBD1 (5 bases). Germline V lookup: CDR1 GTSNPN, CDR2 SVGIG (reference sequence). V shed 2 bases and J shed 3 bases, with 13 bases lying between them. This CDR3 has 14 amino acids.